This TCR beta chain is from a study of beta chain features in type 1 diabetes. Points from the study as a whole: There was a moderate but significant shortening of TCRB CDR3s in all four CD4+ subsets of Type 1 diabetes patients. Junctions at VDJ sites from type 1 diabetes patients had fewer insertions and more deletions.

This clone was picked up a small number of times. What it binds is not known. V lost 5 bases to trimming and J lost 2 bases; unmatched junction nucleotides: 8. The V gene's germline CDR1 is SGHTA and CDR2 FQGNSA. This CDR3 has 15 amino acids. Isolated RNA was reverse transcribed in full, so expressed TCRB transcripts were sequenced. Sequenced naive, central memory and regulatory T cell samples produced an average of around 3.9 million reads. Sequencing was performed with immunoSEQ multiplex PCR; in TCRdb, only in-frame clones are kept and a portion is missing. The repertoire has 40,000 to 50,000 clones, approximately 61% of them found once; the top ten carry approximately 1.7%.

The sequenced sample was Tregs from blood. The sequence came from a man aged 25-45 years with type 1 diabetes. Some clones in this sample may be carry-over from other donors' samples. The chain uses TRBV7-2 and TRBJ2-5, with 7 bases aligning to TRBD2. CDR3 bases: TGTGCCAGCAGCGGCCTAGGAGCGGGGCAAGAGACCCAGTACTTC. It codes for CASSGLGAGQETQYF.